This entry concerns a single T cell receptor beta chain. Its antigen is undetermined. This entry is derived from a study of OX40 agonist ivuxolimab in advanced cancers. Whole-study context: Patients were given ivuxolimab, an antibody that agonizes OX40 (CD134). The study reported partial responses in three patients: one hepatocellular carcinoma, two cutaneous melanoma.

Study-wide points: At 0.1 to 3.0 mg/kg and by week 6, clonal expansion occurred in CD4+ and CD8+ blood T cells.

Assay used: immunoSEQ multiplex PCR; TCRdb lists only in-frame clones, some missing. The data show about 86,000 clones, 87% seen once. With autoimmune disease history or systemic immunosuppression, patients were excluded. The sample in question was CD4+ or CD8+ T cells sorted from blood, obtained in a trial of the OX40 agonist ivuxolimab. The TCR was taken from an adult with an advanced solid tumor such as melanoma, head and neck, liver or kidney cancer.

For the CDR3, the DNA is TGTGCCAGCAGCTTTCGACTAGCGGGGGGAACAGATACGCAGTATTTT. It codes for CASSFRLAGGTDTQYF. The J gene is TRBJ2-3, the V gene TRBV7-2; 13 nucleotides align to TRBD2. V trimming: 3 bases; J trimming: 3 bases; junction bases outside the gene matches: 3. Looked up from germline, CDR1 is SGHTA and CDR2 is FQGNSA. The CDR3 spans 16 residues.